The 20 T cell receptor beta chains in this list originate from one sample, sequenced in a study of OX40 agonist ivuxolimab in advanced cancers. The table came from immunoSEQ multiplex PCR; TCRdb's copy has only in-frame clones and leaves some out. The sample shows about 60,000 clones, about 90% of them seen only once. This sample comprised CD4+ or CD8+ T cells sorted from blood, obtained in a trial of the OX40 agonist ivuxolimab. The receptors shown here come from an adult with an advanced solid tumor such as melanoma, head and neck, liver or kidney cancer.

This chain connects TRBV10-3 to TRBJ2-7; 10 positions match TRBD1. In germline, CDR1 is ENHRY, CDR2 SYGVKD. V shed 2 bases and J 5 bases; nucleotides not matched to a gene: 3. The CDR3 is made up of 14 amino acids. The CDR3 region has the DNA TGTGCCATCAGTGAGCCGGGACAGGGGAACGAGCAGTACTTC. Translating it yields CAISEPGQGNEQYF.

A single count supports this clone. The rearrangement links TRBV9 to TRBJ1-5; D is ambiguous. This CDR3 contains 15 residues. The ends were cut back, 2 bases at V and 0 bases at J, with 9 bases in the middle. Germline-derived CDR1 and CDR2 are SGDLS and YYNGEE. The CDR3 DNA is TGTGCCAGCAGCGTGGGCACCCATAGCAATCAGCCCCAGCATTTT. Protein: CASSVGTHSNQPQHF.

The chain couples TRBV5-1 to TRBJ2-7, with TRBD1 matching over 7 bases. The germline V gene has CDR1 SGHRS and CDR2 YFSETQ. V lost 0 bases and J lost 2; bases outside the gene matches: 8. This CDR3 comprises 16 residues. The CDR3 reads CASSLAGTVQTYEQYF. The CDR3 DNA sequence: TGCGCCAGCAGCTTGGCCGGGACAGTGCAAACCTACGAGCAGTACTTC.

The chain employs TRBV5-1 and TRBJ2-7; the match to TRBD2 covers 7 bases. The CDR3 is 15 amino acids. Germline assignment: CDR1 SGHRS and CDR2 YFSETQ. V gave up 0 bases and J gave up 0 bases; unmatched junction bases: 3. The CDR3 nucleotides are TGCGCCAGCAGCTTGGATGGCGGGAGCTCCTACGAGCAGTACTTC. Protein sequence: CASSLDGGSSYEQYF.

This clone has a single count. This sequence joins TRBV28 and TRBJ2-1; D may be TRBD2 (6 bases). Trimming stripped 5 bases from V and 8 bases from J, with 16 bases between. Per germline, CDR1 MDHEN and CDR2 SYDVKM. The CDR3 runs 14 residues. CDR3 region: CASSPRLGADEQFF. DNA for the CDR3: TGTGCCAGCAGTCCACGACTAGGAGCCGATGAGCAGTTCTTC.

V gene TRBV19 combines with J gene TRBJ1-5; no reliable D call. V gave up 0 bases and J gave up 4 bases, with 4 bases separating them. Germline CDR1 is LNHDA and CDR2 is SQIVND (reference sequence). The CDR3 totals 13 residues. CDR3 DNA sequence: TGTGCCAGTAGTATAGACGGTAATCAGCCCCAGCATTTT. Protein: CASSIDGNQPQHF.

The gene calls are TRBV2 and TRBJ1-4, with no clear D. The CDR3 is made up of 16 amino acids. V lost 4 bases to trimming and J lost 7 bases, with 19 bases between them. Germline loops: CDR1 SNHLY, CDR2 FYNNEI. CDR3 in amino acids: CASSAHPQAVGEKLFF. CDR3 coding DNA: TGTGCCAGCAGTGCCCACCCGCAAGCAGTAGGTGAAAAACTGTTTTTT. The variable domain in full, completed from reference TRBV2 and TRBJ1-4, reads EPEVTQTPSHQVTQMGQEVILRCVPISNHLYFYWYRQILGQKVEFLVSFYNNEISEKSEIFDDQFSVERPDGSNFTLKIRSTKLEDSAMYFCASSAHPQAVGEKLFFGSGTQLSVL.

V is TRBV25-1 and J is TRBJ2-2; 8 nucleotides agree with TRBD1. The CDR3 covers 15 residues. V lost 1 base and J lost 7; bases outside the gene matches: 5. The germline CDR1 and CDR2 sequences are MGHDK and SYGVNS. For the CDR3, the DNA is TGTGCCAGCAGTGAATCGGCAGGGGGCATCGGGGAGCTGTTTTTT. Its protein product is CASSESAGGIGELFF. The full variable domain, in which reference TRBV25-1 and TRBJ2-2 provide the parts outside the CDR3, is EADIYQTPRYLVIGTGKKITLECSQTMGHDKMYWYQQDPGMELHLIHYSYGVNSTEKGDLSSESTVSRIRTEHFPLTLESARPSHTSQYLCASSESAGGIGELFFGEGSRLTVL.

The chain is built from TRBV5-6 and TRBJ2-7; D perhaps matches TRBD1 (5 bases). The V end was cut by 1 base, the J end by 0 bases, with 11 bases between. This CDR3 region has 15 residues. Germline CDR1 and CDR2: SGHDT and YYEEEE. CDR3 loop: CASSLWGGSSYEQYF. The CDR3 bases are TGTGCCAGCAGCTTGTGGGGCGGTAGCTCCTACGAGCAGTACTTC.

This clone was detected only once. The chain is built from TRBV2 and TRBJ1-2; tentative D call: TRBD1 (6 bases). The germline gives CDR1 SNHLY, CDR2 FYNNEI. The germline V and J ends were trimmed by 0 bases and 8 bases, with 19 bases remaining between them. This CDR3 comprises 16 residues. CDR3 nucleotides: TGTGCCAGCAGTGAAGCGAAAGGAGCGAGGGGGGACGGCTACACCTTC. Amino acid sequence: CASSEAKGARGDGYTF.

The rearrangement uses TRBV7-9 and TRBJ2-7; D perhaps matches TRBD1 (6 bases). This CDR3 has 14 amino acids. Looked up from germline, CDR1 is SEHNR and CDR2 is FQNEAQ (reference sequence). V was shortened by 5 bases and J by 0 bases, with 11 bases between the two germline ends. CDR3 nucleotide sequence: TGTGCCAGCAGCCGACAGACAGGCTCCTACGAGCAGTACTTC. This codes for CASSRQTGSYEQYF.

The chain has TRBV29-1 and TRBJ1-2; 9 nucleotides align to TRBD1. Germline V gene lookup returns CDR1 SQVTM and CDR2 ANQGSEA. This CDR3 contains 14 residues. J was trimmed by 4 bases and V by 4 bases; bases with no gene match: 7. The CDR3, as DNA: TGCAGCGTTGGACCGGGACAGGGTGTCTATGGCTACACCTTC. Protein product: CSVGPGQGVYGYTF. The full variable domain, its missing parts supplied by reference TRBV29-1 and TRBJ1-2, is SAVISQKPSRDICQRGTSLTIQCQVDSQVTMMFWYRQQPGQSLTLIATANQGSEATYESGFVIDKFPISRPNLTFSTLTVSNMSPEDSSIYLCSVGPGQGVYGYTFGSGTRLTVV.

This rearrangement joins TRBV28 to TRBJ2-7; 8 bases match TRBD1. The germline V gene has CDR1 MDHEN and CDR2 SYDVKM. Unmatched junction bases numbered 11, after V lost 4 bases and J lost 3 bases. The CDR3 spans 16 residues. The CDR3: CASSSTRQGPFYEQYF. CDR3 bases: TGTGCCAGCAGTTCGACCCGACAGGGGCCATTCTACGAGCAGTACTTC.

The V call is TRBV7-6, the J call TRBJ2-7; D is undetermined. V was clipped by 6 bases and J by 2 bases, with 11 bases between them. The CDR3 runs 13 residues. Germline V gives CDR1 SGHVS, CDR2 FNYEAQ. The CDR3 region has the DNA TGTGCCAGCAGTCCCAGCGCAGCCTACGAGCAGTACTTC. It yields the protein CASSPSAAYEQYF.

The J gene is TRBJ1-1, the V gene TRBV28; tentatively, D is TRBD1 (5 bases). The CDR3 is 13 residues long. With 8 bases removed from V and 4 bases from J, the gap between germline ends came to 14 bases. Germline assignment: CDR1 MDHEN and CDR2 SYDVKM. The CDR3 nucleotides are TGTGCCAGCCAACCCCAGGGAGCCACTGAAGCTTTCTTT. Translating gives CASQPQGATEAFF.

This clone showed up just once. The rearrangement uses TRBV7-9 and TRBJ2-7, with 8 bases lining up with TRBD2. The CDR3 spans 15 residues. Germline values: CDR1 SEHNR, CDR2 FQNEAQ (reference sequence). V lost 0 bases and J lost 7; bases outside the gene matches: 8. The CDR3: CASSLAGLESPEQYF. The DNA for the CDR3 is TGTGCCAGCAGCTTAGCGGGACTAGAATCCCCTGAGCAGTACTTC.

V gene TRBV4-3 combines with J gene TRBJ2-1; 8 bases fit TRBD1. CDR1 and CDR2 (germline): LGHNA, YSLEER. This CDR3 has 16 amino acids. J gave up 4 bases and V 1 base, and 6 bases lay outside the gene matches. CDR3 residues: CASSQAGQEGYNEQFF. The CDR3 bases are TGCGCCAGCAGCCAAGCGGGACAGGAAGGGTACAATGAGCAGTTCTTC.

The rearrangement links TRBV6-5 to TRBJ2-1, with 11 bases identical to TRBD2. The CDR3 consists of 13 residues. CDR1 MNHEY and CDR2 SVGAGI come from the germline V gene. With 5 bases clipped from V and 9 bases from J, the junction kept 3 bases outside the gene matches. The CDR3 DNA is TGTGCCAGCAGTGATAGCGGGAGGGCTGAGCAGTTCTTC. Its translation is CASSDSGRAEQFF.

This chain joins TRBV13 and TRBJ2-1, with 12 positions matching TRBD2. With 5 bases clipped from V and 7 bases from J, the junction kept 9 bases outside the gene matches. Germline CDR1 reads PRHDT; CDR2 reads FYEKMQ (reference sequence). CDR3 length equals 16 residues. The CDR3 loop is CASSARLAGVKNEQFF. As DNA, the CDR3 is TGTGCCAGCAGCGCCCGACTAGCGGGAGTAAAGAATGAGCAGTTCTTC.

This clone is medium-sized by share. The V and J genes are TRBV27 and TRBJ1-5, with TRBD1 matching over 8 bases. The germline V gene has CDR1 MNHEY and CDR2 SMNVEV (reference sequence). The V segment lost 5 bases and the J segment 7 bases; nucleotides outside the gene matches: 4. CDR3 length: 13 amino acids. The CDR3 loop reads CASSPGQAQPQHF. CDR3 bases: TGTGCCAGCAGTCCGGGACAGGCCCAGCCCCAGCATTTT.